The 7 T cell receptor beta chains below were found in one sample sequenced in a study of T cell responses to AZD1222 COVID-19 vaccine (dated by TCRdb to the early 2020s). Library preparation was by the immunoSEQ multiplex PCR assay. TCRdb re-hosts the immuneACCESS table, in-frame sequences only. Its copies lack some clones; in the studies checked, an unresolved V gene accounts for under half of them, and the cause for the rest is not known. The sample yields around 110,000 clones; 85% to 95% were counted once. About 2.7% of the sample comes from the top ten. The time point label corresponds to: baseline before first vaccination. Sample: peripheral blood, taken on day 0 of AZD1222 vaccination. The receptors derive from an adult in good health.

The chain employs TRBV5-6 and TRBJ1-1, with D hard to call. Germline assignment: CDR1 SGHDT and CDR2 YYEEEE. The CDR3 loop spans 12 amino acids. Trimming stripped 7 bases from V and 1 base from J, with 8 bases between. The CDR3 is CASSFGNTEAFF. Here the CDR3 DNA reads TGTGCCAGCTCGTTCGGGAACACTGAAGCTTTCTTT.

The chain is built from TRBV5-4 and TRBJ2-1; 12 bases map to TRBD2. This CDR3 has 15 amino acids. CDR1 and CDR2 from the germline V gene are SGHNT and YYREEE (reference sequence). Germline trimming cut 4 bases from V and 7 bases from J; bases unmatched to any gene: 6. CDR3 region: CASSLETSGRNEQFF. In nucleotides, the CDR3 is TGTGCCAGCAGCCTGGAGACTAGCGGGAGAAATGAGCAGTTCTTC.

The chain links TRBV19 to TRBJ2-2; the D is unclear. Germline CDR1 LNHDA, CDR2 SQIVND (reference sequence). The CDR3 has 14 residues. V was pared by 3 bases and J by 3 bases, with 8 bases between. CDR3 region: CASSIDKYTGELFF. The CDR3 region has the DNA TGTGCCAGTAGTATTGACAAATACACCGGGGAGCTGTTTTTT.

The rearrangement links TRBV7-9 to TRBJ2-7; D gene ambiguous. Germline values: CDR1 SEHNR, CDR2 FQNEAQ (reference sequence). Trimming left V 5 bases short and J 5 bases short, with 22 bases between. The CDR3 is made up of 16 amino acids. The CDR3: CASSPSPTARFDEQYF. CDR3 in DNA: TGTGCCAGCAGCCCCTCCCCAACCGCTCGCTTTGACGAGCAGTACTTC.

This chain joins TRBV5-1 and TRBJ2-5; D might be TRBD1 or TRBD2, each matching 7 bases. The V and J ends lost 4 bases and 3 bases respectively, with 13 bases between them. Per germline, CDR1 SGHRS and CDR2 YFSETQ. This CDR3 region has 14 residues. CDR3 sequence: CASSGTTGEETQYF. The CDR3 nucleotides read TGCGCCAGCAGCGGGACTACAGGGGAAGAGACCCAGTACTTC.

This chain links TRBV27 with TRBJ1-1, with 12 bases aligning to TRBD1. J gave up 7 bases and V 6 bases, and 3 bases lay outside the gene matches. The CDR3 is 13 residues long. Germline V gives CDR1 MNHEY, CDR2 SMNVEV (reference sequence). The CDR3 sequence is CASRGQGAGEAFF. The CDR3 nucleotides are TGTGCCAGCAGGGGACAGGGGGCTGGTGAAGCTTTCTTT.

The table lists this clone with a few counts. CDR3 residues: CASLLGTNTEAFF. CDR3 sequence (DNA): TGTGCCAGCTTGTTGGGGACGAACACTGAAGCTTTCTTT. This chain uses TRBV2 with TRBJ1-1; TRBD1 might be the D (5 bases). The CDR3 runs to 13 residues. The V gene lost 8 bases and the J gene lost 1 base, with 11 bases spanning the gap. Per germline, CDR1 SNHLY and CDR2 FYNNEI.